Each of the 16 T cell receptor beta chains below was sequenced from the same sample in a study of OX40 agonist ivuxolimab in advanced cancers. The library was produced with the immunoSEQ multiplex PCR assay. This is the immuneACCESS table as TCRdb keeps it, with only in-frame sequences that have V and J called. A part of the clones is gone; compared with another copy, unresolved V genes explain less than half, and the rest is unexplained. Present in this sample are roughly 42,000 clones, around 93% of which were seen just once. The ten largest clonotypes hold around 15% of the sample. The sample consisted of CD4+ or CD8+ T cells sorted from blood, taken in a trial of the OX40 agonist ivuxolimab. Receptor source: an adult with an advanced solid tumor such as melanoma, head and neck, liver or kidney cancer.

This chain links TRBV11-2 with TRBJ2-7, with D possibly being TRBD1 or TRBD2 (6 bases each). The length of the CDR3 is 14 residues. Trimming pared 5 bases from V and 4 bases from J, leaving 15 bases between. Germline CDR1 reads SGHAT; CDR2 reads FQNNGV. The CDR3 coding sequence is TGTGCCAGCAGCCCTCCCGGAGGGGGTTACGAGCAGTACTTC. Translated: CASSPPGGGYEQYF. The variable domain in full, with the rest retrieved from reference TRBV11-2 and TRBJ2-7, is EAGVAQSPRYKIIEKRQSVAFWCNPISGHATLYWYQQILGQGPKLLIQFQNNGVVDDSQLPKDRFSAERLKGVDSTLKIQPAKLEDSAVYLCASSPPGGGYEQYFGPGTRLTVT.

The chain joins TRBV11-2 to TRBJ1-5; TRBD1 might be the D (5 bases). V shed 4 bases and J shed 2 bases, with 6 bases lying between them. This CDR3 is 13 amino acids long. Germline lookup yields CDR1 SGHAT and CDR2 FQNNGV. DNA of the CDR3: TGTGCCAGCAGCTGGGACGGCAATCAGCCCCAGCATTTT. It encodes CASSWDGNQPQHF.

The chain recombines TRBV10-3 with TRBJ2-7; D is unclear. This CDR3 is 12 amino acids long. V was pared by 3 bases and J by 3 bases, with 6 bases between. Germline-derived CDR1 and CDR2 are ENHRY and SYGVKD. For the CDR3, the DNA is TGTGCCATCAGTGACCCGGGCTACGAGCAGTACTTC. It specifies CAISDPGYEQYF.

This clone was found a few times. The gene calls are TRBV6-4 and TRBJ2-1, with D perhaps TRBD2 (7 bases). Germline loops: CDR1 MRHNA, CDR2 SNTAGT. The CDR3 covers 15 residues. The germline V and J ends were trimmed by 0 bases and 3 bases, with 9 bases remaining between them. The chain's CDR3 is CASSDSGGGYNEQFF. The CDR3 region has the DNA TGTGCCAGCAGTGACTCGGGAGGGGGCTACAATGAGCAGTTCTTC.

The chain is built from TRBV15 and TRBJ1-4; TRBD1 matches at 7 bases. Germline V gene lookup returns CDR1 LNHNV and CDR2 YYDKDF (reference sequence). V shed 1 base and J 5 bases; nucleotides not matched to a gene: 7. The CDR3 sequence is 16 residues long. For the CDR3, the DNA is TGTGCCACCAGCAGAGCCGCACAGGGGTTGAATGAAAAACTGTTTTTT. Translated, it gives CATSRAAQGLNEKLFF.

J is TRBJ2-2 and V is TRBV11-1; the D is unclear. Germline V gene lookup returns CDR1 SGHAT and CDR2 FQDESV (reference sequence). V lost 2 bases and J 6 bases, leaving 1 base between the germline ends. There are 11 residues in the CDR3. The CDR3, as DNA: TGTGCCAGCAGCTTATCCGGGGAGCTGTTTTTT. It codes for CASSLSGELFF.

The chain joins TRBV9 to TRBJ2-7; the D gene is possibly TRBD1 (6 bases). Trimming took 3 bases from V and 0 from J, leaving 7 bases between them. The CDR3 sequence is 13 residues long. CDR1 and CDR2 from the germline V gene are SGDLS and YYNGEE. The CDR3 protein is CASSGTDSYEQYF. CDR3 DNA: TGTGCCAGCAGCGGGACAGACTCCTACGAGCAGTACTTC.

The rearrangement uses TRBV11-3 and TRBJ2-7, with D maybe TRBD2 (6 bases). The CDR3 has 13 amino acids. The germline V gene encodes CDR1 SGHNT and CDR2 YENEEA. The V end was cut by 6 bases, the J end by 7 bases, with 16 bases between. This CDR3 reads CASRGGPGEEQYF. The CDR3 DNA follows: TGTGCCAGCAGGGGGGGTCCGGGGGAGGAGCAGTACTTC.

In this sample, this clone turned up a few times. The genes are TRBV2 and TRBJ2-5, with 9 nucleotides matching TRBD2. The junction had 13 bases not matched to a gene; V was cut back by 5 bases and J by 3 bases. This CDR3 has 17 residues. From germline, CDR1 is SNHLY and CDR2 FYNNEI. CDR3 protein: CASSPEALLAGEETQYF. DNA of the CDR3: TGTGCCAGCAGTCCTGAAGCCCTACTAGCGGGTGAAGAGACCCAGTACTTC.

The chain combines TRBV28 with TRBJ2-7; 8 nucleotides agree with TRBD1. Germline V CDR1 and CDR2: MDHEN, SYDVKM. The V segment lost 3 bases and the J segment 2 bases; nucleotides outside the gene matches: 3. The CDR3 length is 14 residues. CDR3 in amino acids: CASSLGQAPYEQYF. In DNA form, the CDR3 reads TGTGCCAGCAGTTTGGGACAGGCCCCCTACGAGCAGTACTTC.

CDR3 sequence reads: CASSKEGEKGAATYGYTF. As DNA, the CDR3 is TGTGCCAGCAGCAAAGAAGGAGAAAAGGGGGCCGCCACCTATGGCTACACCTTC. This chain uses TRBV21-1 with TRBJ1-2; the D call TRBD1 from the table was never checked on the DNA. TRBV21-1 has pseudogene status. This CDR3 is built from 18 residues.

The V and J genes are TRBV10-2 and TRBJ2-7, with 12 bases fitting TRBD2. CDR1 WSHSY and CDR2 SAAADI come from the germline V gene. This CDR3 is built from 14 residues. V trimming: 3 bases; J trimming: 5 bases; junction bases outside the gene matches: 2. DNA of the CDR3: TGCGCCAGCAGTGAACTAGCGGGAGGCCACGAGCAGTACTTC. This encodes CASSELAGGHEQYF.

V and J are TRBV19 and TRBJ1-5, with D possibly TRBD1 on 5 matching bases. The CDR3 is 11 residues long. Germline CDR1 is LNHDA and CDR2 is SQIVND (reference sequence). With 5 bases removed from V and 6 bases from J, the gap between germline ends came to 5 bases. CDR3 sequence: CASSGGQPQHF. CDR3 nucleotide sequence: TGTGCCAGTAGTGGGGGTCAGCCCCAGCATTTT.

This clone was counted a single time. V and J are TRBV27 and TRBJ2-2; TRBD2 matches 14 bases. The CDR3 runs 16 residues. CDR1 and CDR2 (germline): MNHEY, SMNVEV (reference sequence). V was clipped by 4 bases and J by 5 bases; unmatched bases: 3. CDR3: CASSSGLAGATGELFF. In DNA, the CDR3 is TGTGCCAGCAGTTCGGGACTAGCGGGAGCGACCGGGGAGCTGTTTTTT.

The rearrangement links TRBV27 to TRBJ2-7; D is undetermined. V was cut by 3 bases and J by 0 bases, with 9 bases left in between. CDR3 size: 14 residues. Germline V lookup: CDR1 MNHEY, CDR2 SMNVEV (reference sequence). The CDR3 coding sequence is TGTGCCAGCAGTTTCGGACGGAGCTCCTACGAGCAGTACTTC. Amino acid sequence: CASSFGRSSYEQYF.

The rearrangement uses TRBV7-6 and TRBJ1-1; D is possibly TRBD1 (5 bases). Per germline, CDR1 SGHVS and CDR2 FNYEAQ. CDR3 length: 13 residues. V lost 3 bases and J lost 5, with 10 bases in between. CDR3 DNA sequence: TGTGCCAGCAGCTTGGGGGATGGAACTGAAGCTTTCTTT. Its translation: CASSLGDGTEAFF.